This T cell receptor beta chain was sequenced for a study of cytomegalovirus exposure and HLA in healthy donors. Study at large: Unique TCRs numbering some 93 million, obtained from HLA-typed donors, made up an early data release.

The germline gives CDR1 MGHRA, CDR2 YSYEKL. The CDR3 runs 16 residues. Broader study findings: Certain sequence variants were highly shared and formed a cluster, and this cluster was likely a sequencing artifact.

PCR used 60 Vbeta primers and 13 Jbeta primers. Authors' data handling: In a later analysis, the count reached some 88 million unique TCR beta chains, with 10 million to 14 million shared. Only in-frame clones appear in the TCRdb table, and some are missing; sequencing was by immunoSEQ multiplex PCR. The V and J calls and the clone size are those of that table, but D and trimming were determined from the DNA. The data hold roughly 130,000 clones, with 75% to 85% observed a single time. Notes on this clone: As yet, its antigen is unknown. At one end, the junction sequence differs from germline, possibly due to a read error.

V is TRBV4-1 and J is TRBJ1-2, with TRBD1 matching over 7 bases. The origin of this receptor is a man aged 25 to 40 in good health and CMV-seronegative. The sequenced material came from PBMCs. In DNA, the CDR3 is TGCGCCAGCAGCCAAGTGTTGGGACAGCTTAACTATGGCTACCCCTTC. Its translation: CASSQVLGQLNYGYPF.